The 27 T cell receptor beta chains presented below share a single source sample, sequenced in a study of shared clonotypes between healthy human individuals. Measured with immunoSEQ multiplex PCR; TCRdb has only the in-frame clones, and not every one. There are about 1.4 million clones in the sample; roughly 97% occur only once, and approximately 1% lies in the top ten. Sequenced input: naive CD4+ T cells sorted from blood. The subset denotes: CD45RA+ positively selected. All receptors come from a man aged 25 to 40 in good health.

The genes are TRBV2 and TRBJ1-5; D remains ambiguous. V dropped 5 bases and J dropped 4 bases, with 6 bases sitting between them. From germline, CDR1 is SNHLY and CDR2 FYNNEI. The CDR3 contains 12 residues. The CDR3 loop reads CASSIGNQPQHF. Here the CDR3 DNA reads TGTGCCAGCAGTATAGGGAATCAGCCCCAGCATTTT.

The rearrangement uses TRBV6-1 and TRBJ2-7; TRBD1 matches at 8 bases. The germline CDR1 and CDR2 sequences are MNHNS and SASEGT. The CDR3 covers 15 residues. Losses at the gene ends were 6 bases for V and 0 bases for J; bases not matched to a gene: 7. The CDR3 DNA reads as TGTGCCAGCAGCGGACAGGGCACAAGCTCCTACGAGCAGTACTTC. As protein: CASSGQGTSSYEQYF.

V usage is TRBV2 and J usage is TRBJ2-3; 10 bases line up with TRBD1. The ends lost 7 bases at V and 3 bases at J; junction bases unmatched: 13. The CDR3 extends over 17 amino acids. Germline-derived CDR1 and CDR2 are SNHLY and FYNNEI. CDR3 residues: CASTRSTDRGRTDTQYF. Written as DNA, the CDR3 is TGTGCCAGCACCAGAAGTACCGACAGGGGGCGGACAGATACGCAGTATTTT. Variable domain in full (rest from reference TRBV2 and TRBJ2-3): EPEVTQTPSHQVTQMGQEVILRCVPISNHLYFYWYRQILGQKVEFLVSFYNNEISEKSEIFDDQFSVERPDGSNFTLKIRSTKLEDSAMYFCASTRSTDRGRTDTQYFGPGTRLTVL.

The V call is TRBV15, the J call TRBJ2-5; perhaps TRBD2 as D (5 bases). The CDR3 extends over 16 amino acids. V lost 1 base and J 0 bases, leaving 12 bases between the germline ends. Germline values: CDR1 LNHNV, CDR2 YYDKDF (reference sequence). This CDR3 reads CATSRVGKPYQETQYF. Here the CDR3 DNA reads TGTGCCACCAGCAGAGTCGGGAAGCCGTACCAAGAGACCCAGTACTTC.

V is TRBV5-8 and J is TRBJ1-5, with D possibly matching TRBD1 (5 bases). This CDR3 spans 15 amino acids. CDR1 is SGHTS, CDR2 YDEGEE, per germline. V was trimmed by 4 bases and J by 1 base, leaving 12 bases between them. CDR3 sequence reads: CASSPEWDSNQPQHF. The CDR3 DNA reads TGTGCCAGCAGCCCAGAGTGGGACAGCAATCAGCCCCAGCATTTT.

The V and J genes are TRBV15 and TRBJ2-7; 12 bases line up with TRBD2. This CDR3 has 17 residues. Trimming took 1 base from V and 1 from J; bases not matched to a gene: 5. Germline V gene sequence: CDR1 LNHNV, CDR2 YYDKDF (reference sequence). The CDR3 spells CATSRALAGGMSYEQYF. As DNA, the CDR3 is TGTGCCACCAGCAGAGCTCTAGCGGGAGGGATGTCCTACGAGCAGTACTTC.

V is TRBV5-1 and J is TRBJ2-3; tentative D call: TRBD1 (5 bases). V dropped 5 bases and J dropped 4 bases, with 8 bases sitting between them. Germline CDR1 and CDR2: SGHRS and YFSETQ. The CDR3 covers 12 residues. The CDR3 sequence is CASSQGADTQYF. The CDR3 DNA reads TGCGCCAGCAGTCAGGGCGCAGATACGCAGTATTTT.

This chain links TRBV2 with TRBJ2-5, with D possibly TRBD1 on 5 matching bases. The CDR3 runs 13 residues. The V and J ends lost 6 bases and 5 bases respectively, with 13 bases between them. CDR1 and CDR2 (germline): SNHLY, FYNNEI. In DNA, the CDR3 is TGTGCCAGCAGGGGTAGGGCAGGGGAGACCCAGTACTTC. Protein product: CASRGRAGETQYF. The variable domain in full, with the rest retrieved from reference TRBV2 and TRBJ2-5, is EPEVTQTPSHQVTQMGQEVILRCVPISNHLYFYWYRQILGQKVEFLVSFYNNEISEKSEIFDDQFSVERPDGSNFTLKIRSTKLEDSAMYFCASRGRAGETQYFGPGTRLLVL.

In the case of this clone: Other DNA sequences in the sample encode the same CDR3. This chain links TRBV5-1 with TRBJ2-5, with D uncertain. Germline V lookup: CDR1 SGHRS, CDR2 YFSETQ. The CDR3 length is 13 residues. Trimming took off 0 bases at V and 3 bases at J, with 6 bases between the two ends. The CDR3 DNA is TGCGCCAGCAGCTTGGGGCTCGAAGAGACCCAGTACTTC. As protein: CASSLGLEETQYF. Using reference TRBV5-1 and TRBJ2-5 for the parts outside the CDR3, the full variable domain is KAGVTQTPRYLIKTRGQQVTLSCSPISGHRSVSWYQQTPGQGLQFLFEYFSETQRNKGNFPGRFSGRQFSNSRSEMNVSTLELGDSALYLCASSLGLEETQYFGPGTRLLVL.

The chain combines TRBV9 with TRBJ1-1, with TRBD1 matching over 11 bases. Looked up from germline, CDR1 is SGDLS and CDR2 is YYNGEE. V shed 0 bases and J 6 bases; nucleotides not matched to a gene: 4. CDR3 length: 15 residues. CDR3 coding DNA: TGTGCCAGCAGCGTAGTCCGGGACAGGGGGGCTGAAGCTTTCTTT. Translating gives CASSVVRDRGAEAFF.

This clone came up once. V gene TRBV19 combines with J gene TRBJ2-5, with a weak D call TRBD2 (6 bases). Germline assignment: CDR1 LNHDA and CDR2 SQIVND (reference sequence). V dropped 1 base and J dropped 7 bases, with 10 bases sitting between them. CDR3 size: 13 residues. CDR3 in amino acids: CASSIGRDGTQYF. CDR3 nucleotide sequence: TGTGCCAGTAGTATAGGGAGGGATGGGACCCAGTACTTC.

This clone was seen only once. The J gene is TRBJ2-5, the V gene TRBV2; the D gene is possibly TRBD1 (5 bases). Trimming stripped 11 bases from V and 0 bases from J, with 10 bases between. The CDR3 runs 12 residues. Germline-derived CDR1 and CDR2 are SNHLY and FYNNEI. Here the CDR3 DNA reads TGTGCCTTCCAGGGCTACCAAGAGACCCAGTACTTC. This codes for CAFQGYQETQYF.

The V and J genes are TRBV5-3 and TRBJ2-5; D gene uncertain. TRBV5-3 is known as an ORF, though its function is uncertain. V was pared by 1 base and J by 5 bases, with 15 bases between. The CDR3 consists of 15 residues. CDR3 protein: CARSLNRISLETQYF. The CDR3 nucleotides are TGTGCCAGAAGCTTGAATCGAATTAGCTTGGAGACCCAGTACTTC.

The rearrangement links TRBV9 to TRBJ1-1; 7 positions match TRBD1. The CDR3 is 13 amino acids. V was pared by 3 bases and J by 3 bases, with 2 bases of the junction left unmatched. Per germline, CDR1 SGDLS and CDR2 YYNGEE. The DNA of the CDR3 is TGTGCCAGCAGCGGGGACAGCTACACTGAAGCTTTCTTT. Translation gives CASSGDSYTEAFF. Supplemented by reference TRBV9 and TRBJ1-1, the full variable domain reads DSGVTQTPKHLITATGQRVTLRCSPRSGDLSVYWYQQSLDQGLQFLIQYYNGEERAKGNILERFSAQQFPDLHSELNLSSLELGDSALYFCASSGDSYTEAFFGQGTRLTVV.

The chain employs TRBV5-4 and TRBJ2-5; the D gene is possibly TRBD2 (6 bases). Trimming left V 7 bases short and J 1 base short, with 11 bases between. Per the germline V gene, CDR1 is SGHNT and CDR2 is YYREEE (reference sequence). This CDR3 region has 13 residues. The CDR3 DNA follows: TGTGCCAGCGGAGGGGACCCCCAAGAGACCCAGTACTTC. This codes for CASGGDPQETQYF. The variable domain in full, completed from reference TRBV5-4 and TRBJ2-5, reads ETGVTQSPTHLIKTRGQQVTLRCSSQSGHNTVSWYQQALGQGPQFIFQYYREEENGRGNFPPRFSGLQFPNYSSELNVNALELDDSALYLCASGGDPQETQYFGPGTRLLVL.

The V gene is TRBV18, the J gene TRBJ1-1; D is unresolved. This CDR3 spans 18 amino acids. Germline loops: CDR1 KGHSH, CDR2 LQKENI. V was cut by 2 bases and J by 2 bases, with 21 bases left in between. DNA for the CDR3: TGTGCCAGCTCACCAGGAAGCCGGGGAGGTGGTGGAAACACTGAAGCTTTCTTT. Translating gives CASSPGSRGGGGNTEAFF.

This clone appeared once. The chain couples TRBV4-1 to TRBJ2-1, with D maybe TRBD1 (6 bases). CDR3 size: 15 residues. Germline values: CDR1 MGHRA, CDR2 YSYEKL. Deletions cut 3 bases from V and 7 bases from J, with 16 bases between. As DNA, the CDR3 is TGCGCCAGCAGCCAGGACCATACAGGGTTTAATGAGCAGTTCTTC. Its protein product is CASSQDHTGFNEQFF.

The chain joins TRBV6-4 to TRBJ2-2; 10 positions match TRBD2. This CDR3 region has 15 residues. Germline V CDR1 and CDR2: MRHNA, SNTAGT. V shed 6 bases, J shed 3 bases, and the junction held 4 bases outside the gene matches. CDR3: CASRQLAGYTGELFF. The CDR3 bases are TGTGCCAGCAGACAACTAGCGGGATACACCGGGGAGCTGTTTTTT.

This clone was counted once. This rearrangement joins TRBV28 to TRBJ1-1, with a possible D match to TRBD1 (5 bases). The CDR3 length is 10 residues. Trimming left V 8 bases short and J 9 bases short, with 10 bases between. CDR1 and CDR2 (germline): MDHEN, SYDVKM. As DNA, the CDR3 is TGTGCCAGCGGGGGAGGGAAAGCTTTCTTT. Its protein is CASGGGKAFF. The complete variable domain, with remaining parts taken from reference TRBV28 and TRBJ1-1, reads DVKVTQSSRYLVKRTGEKVFLECVQDMDHENMFWYRQDPGLGLRLIYFSYDVKMKEKGDIPEGYSVSREKKERFSLILESASTNQTSMYLCASGGGKAFFGQGTRLTVV.

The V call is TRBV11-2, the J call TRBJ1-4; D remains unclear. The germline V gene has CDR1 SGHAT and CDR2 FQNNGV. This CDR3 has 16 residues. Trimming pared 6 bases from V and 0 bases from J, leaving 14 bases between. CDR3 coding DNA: TGTGCCAGCAGTCCATCTTCGGCTGCAACTAATGAAAAACTGTTTTTT. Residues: CASSPSSAATNEKLFF.

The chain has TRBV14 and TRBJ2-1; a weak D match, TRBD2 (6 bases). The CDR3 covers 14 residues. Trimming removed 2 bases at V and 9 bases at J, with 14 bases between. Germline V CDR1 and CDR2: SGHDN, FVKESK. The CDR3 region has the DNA TGTGCCAGCAGCCAAACCCCTGCGGGAAGTGAGCAGTTCTTC. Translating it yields CASSQTPAGSEQFF.

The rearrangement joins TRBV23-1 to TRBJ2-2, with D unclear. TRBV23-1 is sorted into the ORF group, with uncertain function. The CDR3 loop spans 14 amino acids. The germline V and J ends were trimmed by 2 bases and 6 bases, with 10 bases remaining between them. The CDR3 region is CASSQRLVAGELFF. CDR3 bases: TGCGCCAGCAGTCAACGTCTAGTGGCCGGGGAGCTGTTTTTT.

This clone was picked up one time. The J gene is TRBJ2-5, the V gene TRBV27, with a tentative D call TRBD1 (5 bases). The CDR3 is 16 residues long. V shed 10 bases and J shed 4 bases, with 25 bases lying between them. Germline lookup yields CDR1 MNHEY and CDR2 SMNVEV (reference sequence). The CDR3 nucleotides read TGTGCCACCGCACTCCTCAGTAGGGGTTTACGAGAGACCCAGTACTTC. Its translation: CATALLSRGLRETQYF.

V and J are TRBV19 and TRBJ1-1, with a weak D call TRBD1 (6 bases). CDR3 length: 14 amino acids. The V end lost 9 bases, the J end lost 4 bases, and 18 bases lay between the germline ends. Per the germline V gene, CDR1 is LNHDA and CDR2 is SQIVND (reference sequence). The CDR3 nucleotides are TGTGCCAGCGGACCTACTAGGGGGGTCACTGAAGCTTTCTTT. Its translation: CASGPTRGVTEAFF.

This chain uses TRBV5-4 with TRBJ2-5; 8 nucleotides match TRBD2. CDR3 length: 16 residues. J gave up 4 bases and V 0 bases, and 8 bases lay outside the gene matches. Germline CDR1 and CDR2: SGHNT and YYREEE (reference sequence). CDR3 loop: CASSLGLREVGETQYF. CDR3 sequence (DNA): TGTGCCAGCAGCTTGGGCTTGCGGGAGGTGGGAGAGACCCAGTACTTC.

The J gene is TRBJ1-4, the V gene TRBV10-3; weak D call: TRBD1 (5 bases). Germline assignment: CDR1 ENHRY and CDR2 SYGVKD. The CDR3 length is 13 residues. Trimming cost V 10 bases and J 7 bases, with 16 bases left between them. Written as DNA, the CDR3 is TGTGCCACGGGGGACGGGAGGAGTGAAAAACTGTTTTTT. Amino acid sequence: CATGDGRSEKLFF.

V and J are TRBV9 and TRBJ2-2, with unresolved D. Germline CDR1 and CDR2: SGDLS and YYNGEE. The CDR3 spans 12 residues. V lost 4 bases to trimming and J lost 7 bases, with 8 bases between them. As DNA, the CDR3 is TGTGCCAGCAGCCTACCCCGCGGGGAGCTGTTTTTT. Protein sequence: CASSLPRGELFF.